The count of the clone carrying this T cell receptor (beta chain) is one. Its antigen remains unidentified. The sample originates from a study of shared clonotypes between healthy human individuals. Study-level background: With ages of 18 to 49, the donors were a couple of women and a few men. Points from the study as a whole: Generation probabilities were higher for clonotypes shared across all four sorted-subset donors than for unshared ones. Several donors held around 5% of naive CD4 clonotypes in common.

Data came from immunoSEQ multiplex PCR; TCRdb stores just in-frame clones and leaves some out. The table has over a million clones, approximately 98% seen once. Specimen: naive CD4+ T cells sorted from blood. The subset denotes: CD45RA+ positively selected. The source is a man under 40 in good health.

The CDR3 nucleotides read TGTGCCAGCATTCACGTAGGGCAGGGGGCGAATTGGGACGAGCAGTACTTC. Translating gives CASIHVGQGANWDEQYF. The rearrangement links TRBV27 to TRBJ2-7; 8 bases are a match to TRBD1. Trimming removed 7 bases from V and 5 bases from J; junction bases left unmatched: 19. CDR1 and CDR2 (germline): MNHEY, SMNVEV (reference sequence). CDR3 length: 17 residues.